This T cell receptor beta chain comes out of a study of blood T cell repertoires in COVID-19. Study information: The United States, Italy and Spain were the sources of the acute and convalescent COVID-19 samples. T cells, B-cell-depleted T cells, or PBMCs provided the cDNA or gDNA that served as material.

TCRdb's copy holds only in-frame clones and misses some; the assay was immunoSEQ multiplex PCR. The data contain some 220,000 clones, around 90% of them singletons. The CDR3 length is 15 residues. In germline, CDR1 is SGHNT, CDR2 YYREEE (reference sequence). V was shortened by 4 bases and J by 1 base, with 13 bases between the two germline ends. Enrolment of Seattle patients took place during active infection, and they were followed longitudinally. The sample consisted of peripheral blood. The rearrangement uses TRBV5-4 and TRBJ2-3, with D maybe TRBD2 (5 bases). This TCR derives from a man younger than 45 with COVID-19, enrolled during active disease. CDR3 residues: CASSREGSRTDTQYF. The CDR3 region has the DNA TGTGCCAGCAGCCGGGAAGGGTCACGCACAGATACGCAGTATTTT. Complete variable domain (other parts from reference TRBV5-4 and TRBJ2-3): ETGVTQSPTHLIKTRGQQVTLRCSSQSGHNTVSWYQQALGQGPQFIFQYYREEENGRGNFPPRFSGLQFPNYSSELNVNALELDDSALYLCASSREGSRTDTQYFGPGTRLTVL.